This T cell receptor beta chain comes out of a study of T cells in Graves' hyperthyroidism and ophthalmopathy. Study-level results: For ophthalmopathy, model prediction preceded onset by a median roughly 6.2 months. Blood also carried most thyroid clonotypes expanded above 0.001.

Amplified TCR beta CDR3 regions derived from RNA transcripts. The HTBI primer set was used in a first-round RT-PCR of the TCR CDR3. TCRdb processed the multiplex PCR reads anew with MiXCR; each CDR3 protein has one entry. The profile shows 450,000 to 700,000 distinct CDR3 sequences, about 45% of them singletons. Looked up from germline, CDR1 is DFQATT and CDR2 is SNEGSKA (reference sequence). The J segment lost 2 bases and the V segment lost 0 bases, leaving 2 bases of the junction unmatched. There are 14 residues in the CDR3. This clonotype was recorded a few times. Its antigen is unknown. The V and J genes are TRBV20-1 and TRBJ2-5; 8 nucleotides match TRBD1. Sequencing was carried out using peripheral blood or thyroid tissue (not recorded which). This clonotype was obtained from an adult woman with Graves' disease, either hyperthyroidism or ophthalmopathy (not recorded which). The CDR3 is CSARERTGQETQYF. CDR3 DNA: TGCAGTGCTAGAGAACGGACAGGGCAAGAGACCCAGTACTTC.